This TCR beta chain was sequenced in a study of blood T cell repertoires in COVID-19. In the study overall: T cells, B-cell-depleted T cells, or PBMCs supplied cDNA or gDNA.

TCRdb keeps only in-frame clones here, not all; method: immunoSEQ multiplex PCR. The table includes fewer than 120,000 clones, approximately 68% detected once. V was clipped by 0 bases and J by 6 bases; unmatched bases: 6. CDR3 length: 16 amino acids. Germline assignment: CDR1 SEHNR and CDR2 FQNEAQ (reference sequence). V and J are TRBV7-9 and TRBJ2-7, with TRBD1 matching 12 bases. Sequencing was carried out using peripheral blood. This TCR derives from a woman aged 60-75 years with acute or convalescent COVID-19. CDR3 amino acids: CASSLATGTGGSEQYF. The CDR3 DNA is TGTGCCAGCAGCTTAGCGACCGGGACAGGGGGCAGCGAGCAGTACTTC.